This TCR beta chain was documented in a study of T cells in Graves' hyperthyroidism and ophthalmopathy. Regarding the study as a whole: Prediction of ophthalmopathy progression came a median around 6 months pre-onset. Among clonotypes expanded in thyroid above 0.001, most were also found in blood. Separation of ophthalmopathy from stable hyperthyroidism was achieved by a 13 V-J model.

The table lists this clonotype with a few counts. The target antigen is unknown. The TCR beta CDR3 regions underwent amplification using RNA transcripts as the source. Carried out on the TCR CDR3, a first-round RT-PCR used the HTBI primer set. TCRdb redid the calling of the multiplex PCR reads with MiXCR, one entry per CDR3 protein. The sample shows 550,000 to 600,000 distinct CDR3 sequences, 35% to 55% of them seen only once. Source material: peripheral blood or thyroid tissue (not recorded which). This TCR came from an adult woman with Graves' disease, either hyperthyroidism or ophthalmopathy (not recorded which).

CDR3 loop: CASSEALRQSEAFF. CDR3 nucleotide sequence: TGTGCCAGCAGTGAAGCGCTTCGACAGTCTGAAGCTTTCTTT. V usage is TRBV2 and J usage is TRBJ1-1, with D maybe TRBD1 (5 bases). Germline CDR1 SNHLY, CDR2 FYNNEI. There are 14 residues in the CDR3. Trimming stripped 0 bases from V and 6 bases from J, with 11 bases between.